These T cell receptor beta chains were read from a single sample in a study of T cells after yellow fever vaccination. TCRdb redid the calling of the 5' RACE reads with MiXCR, one entry per CDR3 protein. The table lists roughly 79,000 distinct CDR3 sequences, around 7% of them singletons. The sequencing used CD8+ T cells sorted from PBMCs, collected 10 days after the first yellow fever vaccination. These receptors were taken from a man in his late teens or twenties who received the YFV17D yellow fever vaccine. Both conserved end residues are part of each CDR3. Fields, in order: D gene, CDR3 length, V gene, J gene, clone size, CDR3 protein, CDR3 DNA. The D gene is left open where the match is weak. For some rows the clone size is stated as once, few or many, or as a class when expanded; others skip it.

NA	13	TRBV30	TRBJ1-1	NA	CAWDRRGFGEAFF	TGTGCCTGGGACCGACGAGGGTTCGGCGAAGCTTTCTTT
NA	14	TRBV10-3	TRBJ2-1	many	CATGRSSQENEQFF	TGTGCCACCGGCCGGTCTAGCCAAGAGAATGAGCAGTTCTTC
NA	13	TRBV4-1	TRBJ1-4	few	CASSVVPNEKLFF	TGCGCCAGCAGCGTAGTGCCTAATGAAAAACTGTTTTTT
NA	14	TRBV7-6	TRBJ1-1	many	CASSLGGLNTEAFF	TGTGCCAGCAGCTTAGGAGGGCTCAACACTGAAGCTTTCTTT
NA	18	TRBV12-3/TRBV12-4	TRBJ2-3	few	CASSLAELRRPGTDTQYF	TGTGCCAGCAGTTTAGCGGAATTGAGGCGTCCGGGCACAGATACGCAGTATTTT
NA	15	TRBV6-1	TRBJ1-5	NA	CASSEGPYSNQPQHF	TGTGCCAGCAGTGAAGGGCCTTATAGCAATCAGCCCCAGCATTTT
NA	16	TRBV7-3	TRBJ2-1	many	CASSLDVSGTFNEQFF	TGTGCCAGCAGCTTAGACGTGTCCGGGACATTCAATGAGCAGTTCTTC
NA	15	TRBV4-1	TRBJ2-5	few	CASSQVRGPQETQYF	TGCGCCAGCAGCCAAGTGCGGGGGCCCCAAGAGACCCAGTACTTC
NA	14	TRBV2	TRBJ2-3	many	CASRWTESTDTQYF	TGTGCCAGCAGGTGGACAGAGAGCACAGATACGCAGTATTTT
NA	14	TRBV7-9	TRBJ1-1	NA	CASSLVQVNTEAFF	TGTGCCAGCAGCTTAGTACAGGTCAACACTGAAGCTTTCTTT
NA	13	TRBV30	TRBJ1-2	medium-sized	CAWNGGQYYGYTF	TGTGCCTGGAACGGGGGGCAATACTATGGCTACACCTTC
NA	17	TRBV7-9	TRBJ2-3	few	CASSLRIGLRVTDTQYF	TGTGCCAGCAGCTTACGAATTGGTTTGAGGGTCACAGATACGCAGTATTTT
TRBD1	13	TRBV12-3/TRBV12-4	TRBJ1-1	many	CASSPGGWTEAFF	TGTGCCAGCAGCCCAGGGGGTTGGACTGAAGCTTTCTTT
NA	13	TRBV7-9	TRBJ2-5	NA	CASSLVSQETQYF	TGTGCCAGCAGCCTTGTCTCCCAAGAGACCCAGTACTTC
NA	15	TRBV7-9	TRBJ1-1	NA	CASSLGDSGNTEAFF	TGTGCCAGCAGCTTAGGGGACTCGGGGAACACTGAAGCTTTCTTT
TRBD2	17	TRBV4-1	TRBJ2-1	few	CASSQDPSGDIYNEQFF	TGCGCCAGCAGCCAAGACCCCAGCGGGGATATCTACAATGAGCAGTTCTTC
NA	13	TRBV12-3/TRBV12-4	TRBJ1-3	many	CASSAFSGNTIYF	TGTGCCAGCAGTGCGTTCTCTGGAAACACCATATATTTT
NA	14	TRBV7-2	TRBJ2-6	many	CASSLATGANVLTF	TGTGCCAGCAGCTTAGCGACTGGGGCCAACGTCCTGACTTTC
NA	13	TRBV7-2	TRBJ1-1	few	CASSLPGTFEAFF	TGTGCCAGCAGCTTACCAGGGACGTTTGAAGCTTTCTTT
NA	15	TRBV6-2/TRBV6-3	TRBJ2-2	many	CASSSTHTGLAELFF	TGTGCCAGCAGTTCCACCCACACAGGGTTGGCGGAGCTGTTTTTT
NA	15	TRBV10-3	TRBJ1-2	many	CAISESGQANYGYTF	TGTGCCATCAGTGAGTCTGGGCAGGCGAACTATGGCTACACCTTC
TRBD1	14	TRBV20-1	TRBJ1-1	many	CSARGQGLGTEAFF	TGCAGTGCTAGAGGACAGGGTTTGGGCACTGAAGCTTTCTTT
NA	12	TRBV29-1	TRBJ2-3	many	CSGDLGTDTQYF	TGCAGCGGGGATTTGGGAACAGATACGCAGTATTTT
NA	14	TRBV4-1	TRBJ1-5	few	CASSQDTTIQPQHF	TGCGCCAGCAGCCAAGATACGACCATTCAGCCCCAGCATTTT
NA	15	TRBV12-3/TRBV12-4	TRBJ1-1	many	CASSPVVGGDTEAFF	TGTGCCAGCAGTCCAGTTGTTGGAGGGGACACTGAAGCTTTCTTT
TRBD1	16	TRBV11-2	TRBJ2-7	many	CASSLTPGQGLEEQYF	TGTGCCAGCAGCCTAACGCCGGGACAGGGTCTAGAAGAGCAGTACTTC
NA	14	TRBV29-1	TRBJ2-3	few	CSVVPRGRGDTQYF	TGCAGCGTTGTTCCGCGGGGGCGGGGAGATACGCAGTATTTT
TRBD1	15	TRBV11-3	TRBJ2-2	many	CASSRDRTYTGELFF	TGTGCCAGCAGCCGGGACAGGACCTACACCGGGGAGCTGTTTTTT
NA	12	TRBV4-1	TRBJ2-1	NA	CASSLLETEQFF	TGCGCCAGCAGCCTGCTCGAGACCGAGCAGTTCTTC
NA	14	TRBV15	TRBJ1-3	many	CATSRQSSGNTIYF	TGTGCCACCTCAAGACAGAGCTCTGGAAACACCATATATTTT
NA	15	TRBV19	TRBJ1-6	NA	CASSTKGVYNSPLHF	TGTGCCAGTAGTACGAAGGGCGTCTATAATTCACCCCTCCACTTT
NA	17	TRBV6-2/TRBV6-3	TRBJ2-3	NA	CASSYSPSSGRADTQYF	TGTGCCAGCAGTTACTCGCCCAGTTCTGGACGGGCAGATACGCAGTATTTT
NA	12	TRBV12-3/TRBV12-4	TRBJ2-6	few	CASSFGANVLTF	TGTGCCAGCAGTTTCGGGGCCAACGTCCTGACTTTC
TRBD1	16	TRBV10-3	TRBJ2-6	many	CASYGQGIDGANVLTF	TGTGCCAGCTACGGACAGGGGATTGATGGGGCCAACGTCCTGACTTTC
TRBD1	16	TRBV7-3	TRBJ2-5	few	CASSPTGGWGQETQYF	TGTGCCAGCAGCCCGACAGGGGGCTGGGGCCAAGAGACCCAGTACTTC
NA	16	TRBV5-1	TRBJ2-2	many	CASSLELRGTPGELFF	TGCGCCAGCAGCTTGGAACTGCGGGGGACACCCGGGGAGCTGTTTTTT
TRBD1	17	TRBV4-3	TRBJ2-7	NA	CASSQDLDRGSSYEQYF	TGCGCCAGCAGCCAAGATTTGGACAGGGGGAGCTCCTACGAGCAGTACTTC
NA	14	TRBV5-1	TRBJ2-7	NA	CASSLDGASYEQYF	TGCGCCAGCAGCTTGGATGGGGCGTCCTACGAGCAGTACTTC
TRBD1	14	TRBV20-1	TRBJ2-7	many	CSARYETGIHEQYF	TGCAGTGCTAGATACGAGACAGGGATCCACGAGCAGTACTTC
NA	18	TRBV4-1	TRBJ2-5	many	CASSQEILAGAPGETQYF	TGCGCCAGCAGCCAAGAAATTCTGGCGGGGGCCCCCGGGGAGACCCAGTACTTC
NA	15	TRBV7-8	TRBJ2-7	many	CASSLMRGRSYEQYF	TGTGCCAGCAGCTTAATGCGGGGGCGCTCCTACGAGCAGTACTTC
NA	16	TRBV6-1	TRBJ1-1	many	CASSESYGGLNTEAFF	TGTGCCAGCAGTGAATCTTATGGGGGGCTGAACACTGAAGCTTTCTTT
NA	14	TRBV20-1	TRBJ1-1	many	CSAGQTEMNTEAFF	TGCAGTGCTGGCCAGACAGAGATGAACACTGAAGCTTTCTTT
NA	16	TRBV7-3	TRBJ2-6	many	CASSTQQGPGANVLTF	TGTGCCAGCAGCACCCAACAGGGCCCTGGGGCCAACGTCCTGACTTTC
NA	12	TRBV7-6	TRBJ2-1	many	CASSSSPGEQFF	TGTGCCAGCAGCTCATCCCCGGGTGAGCAGTTCTTC
NA	15	TRBV7-2	TRBJ1-5	many	CASSLVSRGPQPQHF	TGTGCCAGCAGCTTAGTGTCTAGGGGTCCTCAGCCCCAGCATTTT
NA	16	TRBV12-3/TRBV12-4	TRBJ2-1	few	CASSPGGGGSYNEQFF	TGTGCCAGCAGTCCGGGGGGAGGGGGATCCTACAATGAGCAGTTCTTC
TRBD2	18	TRBV18	TRBJ2-3	few	CASSFGSTSGASTDTQYF	TGTGCCAGCTCATTCGGCTCTACTAGCGGGGCAAGCACAGATACGCAGTATTTT
NA	16	TRBV4-3	TRBJ2-2	few	CASSPSAGGGTGELFF	TGCGCCAGCAGCCCCAGCGCCGGAGGAGGGACCGGGGAGCTGTTTTTT
NA	15	TRBV7-2	TRBJ2-1	few	CASIQGSPLNNEQFF	TGTGCCAGCATCCAGGGTTCGCCACTTAACAATGAGCAGTTCTTC
NA	16	TRBV5-4	TRBJ2-1	many	CASTPPDGGVYNEQFF	TGTGCCAGCACCCCCCCGGACGGGGGAGTCTACAATGAGCAGTTCTTC
TRBD2	15	TRBV7-8	TRBJ2-7	few	CASSPTSGHSYEQYF	TGTGCCAGCAGCCCGACTAGCGGGCATTCCTACGAGCAGTACTTC
NA	12	TRBV20-1	TRBJ1-2	many	CSASRENYGYTF	TGCAGTGCTAGTCGGGAGAACTATGGCTACACCTTC
TRBD1	16	TRBV6-1	TRBJ1-6	few	CASSEWVDRGNSPLHF	TGTGCCAGCAGTGAATGGGTCGACAGGGGGAATTCACCCCTCCACTTT
TRBD2	18	TRBV4-3	TRBJ2-5	many	CASSQERELGRGQETQYF	TGCGCCAGCAGCCAAGAAAGAGAGTTGGGGCGGGGGCAAGAGACCCAGTACTTC